The entry below describes one TCR beta chain. Its antigen is unidentified. The data were obtained in a study of T cell responses to AZD1222 COVID-19 vaccine. Study-level background: Second doses that came at about 4 or about 12 weeks were put together.

The CDR3 length is 13 residues. After removal of 8 bases from V and 5 bases from J, the junction contained 6 bases not matched to a gene. Study-level results: Mostly white British, mostly female donors; authors suggested clonal diversity may be underestimated. Just a handful of AZD1222 recipients were seropositive at baseline. Samples come after the peak T cell response, not at day 14.

The data were produced by immunoSEQ multiplex PCR, yet TCRdb's version contains in-frame clones alone and is incomplete. The repertoire consists of 110,000 to 150,000 clones, with 90% occurring once and the leading ten covering around 3.5%. The TCR originated in an adult in good health. Sequencing was performed on peripheral blood, taken on day 0 of AZD1222 vaccination. The J gene is TRBJ2-5, the V gene TRBV12-3 or TRBV12-4; 9 bases are shared with TRBD1. CDR3 DNA sequence: TGTGCCAGCGTACAGGGGGCACGGGAGACCCAGTACTTC. It encodes CASVQGARETQYF.